The subject of this entry is one TCR beta chain. These data originate in a study of T cells in Graves' hyperthyroidism and ophthalmopathy. TCR beta CDR3 regions were amplified from RNA transcripts. The study used the HTBI primer set for a first-round RT-PCR of the TCR CDR3. TCRdb called the multiplex PCR reads again in MiXCR, with one record for every CDR3 protein. The table lists 730,000 or so distinct CDR3 sequences, around 19% of them singletons, with 16% in the top ten. Those with hyperthyroidism were 18 to 65 years old, newly diagnosed, and ill for under 2 months. In making diagnoses, clinical symptoms, serum thyroxine and TRAb, thyroid ultrasound and orbital computed tomography were all used. This sequence was found in a woman aged 50 to 60 with Graves' hyperthyroidism that later progressed to Graves' ophthalmopathy. Sequenced input: blood.

The CDR3 DNA reads as TGTGCCAGCAGTTGGGCAGGGGGCCTCCAAGAGACCCAGTACTTC. Amino acids: CASSWAGGLQETQYF. J is TRBJ2-5 and V is TRBV27; 8 bases align to TRBD1. The ends lost 4 bases at V and 1 base at J; junction bases unmatched: 5. CDR3 length: 15 amino acids. The germline V gene has CDR1 MNHEY and CDR2 SMNVEV (reference sequence).